This T cell receptor beta chain was sequenced in a study of cytomegalovirus exposure and HLA in healthy donors. Use of 60 Vbeta and 13 Jbeta primers characterized the PCR. Some clones are missing from TCRdb's copy, which holds only in-frame ones; the method was immunoSEQ multiplex PCR. The table shows 190,000 or so clones, with under 85% occurring only once. Source material: PBMCs. The source of this sequence is a man aged 50 to 60 in good health and CMV-seronegative.

The CDR3 sequence is CASSLRGSGGKTQYF. As DNA, the CDR3 is TGTGCCAGCAGTTTAAGGGGCAGTGGTGGGAAGACCCAGTACTTC. The chain couples TRBV28 to TRBJ2-5; D perhaps matches TRBD1 (5 bases). V lost 2 bases and J 6 bases, leaving 16 bases between the germline ends. CDR3 length: 15 amino acids. Per germline, CDR1 MDHEN and CDR2 SYDVKM.